This T cell receptor (beta chain) was observed in a study (dated by TCRdb to between 2022 and 2023). Overall study outcomes, separate from this receptor: According to the authors, more investigation is needed, including longitudinal sampling and evaluation of a control group.

PBMCs were isolated from peripheral blood, and genomic DNA from unsorted PBMCs was used for TCR beta sequencing. Concerning this clone: Its cognate antigen has yet to be identified. Base-call qualities are not available, and no considerably larger clone is one nucleotide away.

Survey-level sequencing on the immunoSEQ platform was used to profile the TCR beta chain repertoires. For the original study's pipeline: CDR3 amino acid length spectratypes and V-J pairing frequencies were compared, and repertoire diversity was measured with the inverse Simpson index. TCR beta CDR3 sequences were matched against VDJdb to annotate clonotypes specific to SARS-CoV-2, CMV, influenza A and EBV. TCRdb holds this immuneACCESS table with in-frame rearrangements only. Some clones are missing; in checked studies, unresolved V genes explain under half, and the rest has no known cause. V, J and clone size are taken as reported in that table, and D and trimming were inferred from the DNA itself. This sample lists roughly 68,000 clones; roughly 95% were detected once. The ten largest clones add up to 4.4% of the sample. The sample taken for sequencing was PBMCs. This clonotype was obtained from a middle-aged man with rheumatoid arthritis.

The DNA sequence follows: TGTGCCATAGGACGGGACAACACTGAAGCTTTCTTT. Its translation reads: CAIGRDNTEAFF. This sequence uses TRBV2 and TRBJ1-1; perhaps TRBD1 is the D gene, with 5 bases matching. CDR1 and CDR2 are read off the germline V gene as SNHLY and FYNNEI. The trim is 10 bases for V and 2 bases for J, with a gap of 11 bases between the germline ends. Its CDR3 holds 12 amino acids, cysteine through phenylalanine. The DNA shown is the 36-base CDR3, in frame from base 1.